These 12 T cell receptor beta chains share one sample of origin, sequenced in a study of cytomegalovirus exposure and HLA in healthy donors. Use of 60 Vbeta and 13 Jbeta primers characterized the PCR. Assay: immunoSEQ multiplex PCR; the TCRdb copy retains only in-frame clones and omits some. The sample has around 120,000 clones, approximately 80% seen once. The sequenced sample consisted of PBMCs. Every receptor here comes from a man under 40 in good health and CMV-seropositive.

This clone occurred once. This chain uses TRBV7-9 with TRBJ1-2, with 11 bases identical to TRBD1. The CDR3 is made up of 13 amino acids. Trimming at V came to 0 bases and at J to 13 bases, leaving 4 bases not matched to a gene. The germline V gene encodes CDR1 SEHNR and CDR2 FQNEAQ (reference sequence). The CDR3 protein is CASSLAGQGAATF. In DNA, the CDR3 is TGTGCCAGCAGCTTAGCCGGACAGGGGGCAGCCACCTTC. The full variable domain, with the rest looked up from reference TRBV7-9 and TRBJ1-2, is DTGVSQNPRHKITKRGQNVTFRCDPISEHNRLYWYRQTLGQGPEFLTYFQNEAQLEKSRLLSDRFSAERPKGSFSTLEIQRTEQGDSAMYLCASSLAGQGAATFGSGTRLTVV.

This clone was seen a few times. The chain uses TRBV6-1 and TRBJ2-7; D possibly corresponds to TRBD2 (5 bases). The CDR3 sequence is 12 residues long. CDR1 is MNHNS, CDR2 SASEGT, per germline. Trimming stripped 6 bases from V and 2 bases from J, with 8 bases between. Written as DNA, the CDR3 is TGTGCCAGCAGGACTAATACCTACGAGCAGTACTTC. Protein: CASRTNTYEQYF.

Only a few counts were recorded for this clone. This sequence joins TRBV29-1 and TRBJ1-1; D remains ambiguous. Germline CDR1 SQVTM, CDR2 ANQGSEA. Trimming took off 1 base at V and 4 bases at J, with 10 bases between the two ends. The CDR3 is 13 residues long. The CDR3 protein is CSVEGRSGTEAFF. The CDR3 nucleotides read TGCAGCGTTGAAGGCAGGTCAGGCACTGAAGCTTTCTTT. The full variable domain, in which reference TRBV29-1 and TRBJ1-1 provide the parts outside the CDR3, is SAVISQKPSRDICQRGTSLTIQCQVDSQVTMMFWYRQQPGQSLTLIATANQGSEATYESGFVIDKFPISRPNLTFSTLTVSNMSPEDSSIYLCSVEGRSGTEAFFGQGTRLTVV.

This chain joins TRBV7-2 and TRBJ2-7; a possible D gene is TRBD2 (7 bases). V was trimmed by 5 bases and J by 0 bases, leaving 17 bases between them. CDR1 is SGHTA and CDR2 is FQGNSA in the germline V gene. The CDR3 loop spans 16 amino acids. This CDR3 reads CASSRAGASLSYEQYF. CDR3 in DNA: TGTGCCAGCAGCCGGGCGGGGGCCTCGCTCTCCTACGAGCAGTACTTC.

This chain joins TRBV18 and TRBJ2-5; TRBD1 agrees at 8 bases. Germline assignment: CDR1 KGHSH and CDR2 LQKENI. With 9 bases clipped from V and 5 bases from J, the junction kept 5 bases outside the gene matches. This CDR3 has 12 residues. DNA for the CDR3: TGTGCCAGTCAGGGGGCGCAGGAGACCCAGTACTTC. This sequence encodes CASQGAQETQYF.

Turning to this clone: One junction end does not reproduce the germline sequence, and a read error may be involved. The gene calls are TRBV7-7 and TRBJ2-5; TRBD2 aligns across 12 bases. The CDR3 consists of 14 residues. Germline CDR1 and CDR2: SSHAT and FNYEAQ (reference sequence). CDR3 bases: TGTGCTAGCAGCCCTAGCGGGGGGGCGGAGACCCAGTACTTC. This translates into CASSPSGGAETQYF.

The chain employs TRBV2 and TRBJ1-2, with D perhaps matching TRBD1 (6 bases). This CDR3 spans 14 amino acids. The V gene lost 6 bases and the J gene lost 3 bases, with 14 bases spanning the gap. Germline V CDR1 and CDR2: SNHLY, FYNNEI. In DNA form, the CDR3 reads TGTGCCAGCAGGTTAAACAGGGACGACTATGGCTACACCTTC. This encodes CASRLNRDDYGYTF.

The chain couples TRBV6-5 to TRBJ1-1, with D possibly being TRBD1 (5 bases). The CDR3 length is 14 residues. V lost 2 bases, J lost 0 bases, and 7 bases lay in between. Looked up from germline, CDR1 is MNHEY and CDR2 is SVGAGI. This chain's CDR3 is CASSYDRMNTEAFF. In nucleotides, the CDR3 is TGTGCCAGCAGTTACGACAGAATGAACACTGAAGCTTTCTTT.

This chain links TRBV11-3 with TRBJ1-3; no clear D. This CDR3 region has 14 residues. The V end was cut by 3 bases, the J end by 2 bases, with 8 bases between. Germline V gives CDR1 SGHNT, CDR2 YENEEA. CDR3 sequence reads: CASSFSEAGNTIYF. CDR3 nucleotides: TGTGCCAGCAGCTTCTCGGAGGCTGGAAACACCATATATTTT.

This clone was seen only once. This chain joins TRBV19 and TRBJ2-2, with 9 bases that match TRBD1. CDR1 is LNHDA and CDR2 is SQIVND in the germline V gene (reference sequence). This CDR3 region has 16 residues. Trimming at V came to 5 bases and at J to 5 bases, leaving 9 bases not matched to a gene. The chain's CDR3 is CASSAPGQGFTGELFF. CDR3 in DNA: TGTGCCAGTAGTGCACCGGGACAGGGATTTACCGGGGAGCTGTTTTTT.

This sequence joins TRBV28 and TRBJ1-2; 10 nucleotides agree with TRBD1. The trim removed 4 bases at V and 3 bases at J, leaving 2 bases unmatched. Germline values: CDR1 MDHEN, CDR2 SYDVKM. The CDR3 is 14 amino acids. The CDR3, as DNA: TGTGCCAGCAGTTCGACAGGGGGCGACTATGGCTACACCTTC. Amino acid sequence: CASSSTGGDYGYTF.

Remarks on this clone: In the same sample, other DNA sequences code for this CDR3. The chain couples TRBV7-2 to TRBJ1-6; weak D call: TRBD1 (5 bases). V lost 11 bases and J 7 bases, leaving 24 bases between the germline ends. Germline values: CDR1 SGHTA, CDR2 FQGNSA. The CDR3 covers 16 residues. This chain's CDR3 is CAGRNGQGSVNSPLHF. CDR3 nucleotides: TGTGCCGGCCGAAATGGGCAGGGATCCGTGAATTCACCCCTCCACTTT.